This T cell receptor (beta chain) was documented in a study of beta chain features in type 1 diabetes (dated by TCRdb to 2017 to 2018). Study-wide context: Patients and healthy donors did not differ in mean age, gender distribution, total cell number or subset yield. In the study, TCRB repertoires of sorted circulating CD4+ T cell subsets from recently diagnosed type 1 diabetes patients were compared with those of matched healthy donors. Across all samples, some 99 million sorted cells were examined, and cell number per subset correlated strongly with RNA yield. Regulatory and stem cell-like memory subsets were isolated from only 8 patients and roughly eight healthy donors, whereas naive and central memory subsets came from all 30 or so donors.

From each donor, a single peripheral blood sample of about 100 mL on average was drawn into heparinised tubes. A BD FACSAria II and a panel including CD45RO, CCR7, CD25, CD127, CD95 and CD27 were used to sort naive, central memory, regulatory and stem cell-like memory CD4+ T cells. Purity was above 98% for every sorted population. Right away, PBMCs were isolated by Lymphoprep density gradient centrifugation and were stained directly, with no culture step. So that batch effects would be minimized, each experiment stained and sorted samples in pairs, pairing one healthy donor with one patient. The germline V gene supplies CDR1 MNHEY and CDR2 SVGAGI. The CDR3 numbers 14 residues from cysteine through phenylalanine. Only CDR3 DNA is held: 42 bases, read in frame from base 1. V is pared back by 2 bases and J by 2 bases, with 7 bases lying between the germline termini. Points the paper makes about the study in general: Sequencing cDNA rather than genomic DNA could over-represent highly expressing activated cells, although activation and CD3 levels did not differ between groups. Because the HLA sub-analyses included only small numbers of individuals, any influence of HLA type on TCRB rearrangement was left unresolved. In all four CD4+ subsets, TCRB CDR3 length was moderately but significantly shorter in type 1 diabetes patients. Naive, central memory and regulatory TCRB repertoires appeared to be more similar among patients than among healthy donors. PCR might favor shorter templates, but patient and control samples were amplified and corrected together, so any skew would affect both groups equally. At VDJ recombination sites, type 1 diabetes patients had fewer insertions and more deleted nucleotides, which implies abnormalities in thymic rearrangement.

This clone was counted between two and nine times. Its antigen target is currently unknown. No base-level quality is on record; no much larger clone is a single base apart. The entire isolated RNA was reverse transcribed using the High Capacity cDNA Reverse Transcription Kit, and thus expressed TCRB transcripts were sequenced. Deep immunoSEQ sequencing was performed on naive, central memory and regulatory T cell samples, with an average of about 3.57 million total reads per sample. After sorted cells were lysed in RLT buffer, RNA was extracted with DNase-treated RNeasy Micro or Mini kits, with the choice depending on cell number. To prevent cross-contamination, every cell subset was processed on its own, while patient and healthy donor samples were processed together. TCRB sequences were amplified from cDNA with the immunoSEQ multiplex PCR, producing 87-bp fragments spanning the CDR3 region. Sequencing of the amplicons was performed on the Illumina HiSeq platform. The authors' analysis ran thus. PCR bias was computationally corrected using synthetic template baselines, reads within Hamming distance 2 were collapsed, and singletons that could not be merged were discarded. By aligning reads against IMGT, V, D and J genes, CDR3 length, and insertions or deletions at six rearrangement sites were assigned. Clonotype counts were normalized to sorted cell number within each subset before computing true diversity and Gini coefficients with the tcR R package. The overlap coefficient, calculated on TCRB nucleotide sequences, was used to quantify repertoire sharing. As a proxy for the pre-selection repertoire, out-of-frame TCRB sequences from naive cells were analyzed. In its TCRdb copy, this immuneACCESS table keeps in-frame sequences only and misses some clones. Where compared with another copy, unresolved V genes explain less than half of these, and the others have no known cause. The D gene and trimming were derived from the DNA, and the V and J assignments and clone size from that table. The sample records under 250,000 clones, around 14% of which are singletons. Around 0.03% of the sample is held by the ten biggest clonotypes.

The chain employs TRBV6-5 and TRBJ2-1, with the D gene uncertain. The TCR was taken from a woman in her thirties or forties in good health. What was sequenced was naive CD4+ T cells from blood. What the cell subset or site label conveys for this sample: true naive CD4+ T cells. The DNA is TGTGCCAGCAGTTACGGGCCGGCCTACAATGAGCAGTTCTTC. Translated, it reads CASSYGPAYNEQFF.